This passage covers 14 T cell receptor beta chains from one sample sequenced in a study of cytomegalovirus exposure and HLA in healthy donors. TCRdb's table, derived via immunoSEQ multiplex PCR, lists solely in-frame clones and lacks some. The sample has a few hundred thousand clones, 85% to 90% seen once. The sequenced sample was PBMCs. These receptors all come from a young woman in good health and CMV-seronegative.

The chain employs TRBV5-6 and TRBJ2-5; 10 nucleotides line up with TRBD1. The J segment lost 0 bases and the V segment lost 2 bases, leaving 4 bases of the junction unmatched. This CDR3 is built from 16 residues. CDR1 is SGHDT and CDR2 is YYEEEE in the germline V gene. The CDR3 sequence is CASSLPGQGYQETQYF. Written as DNA, the CDR3 is TGTGCCAGCAGCTTACCGGGACAGGGGTACCAAGAGACCCAGTACTTC.

The V gene is TRBV28, the J gene TRBJ2-2, with D possibly matching TRBD1 (6 bases). Germline V gene lookup returns CDR1 MDHEN and CDR2 SYDVKM. The V gene lost 5 bases and the J gene lost 0 bases, with 13 bases spanning the gap. CDR3 length: 16 amino acids. This chain's CDR3 is CASSAYGTTNTGELFF. CDR3 sequence (DNA): TGTGCCAGCAGTGCTTATGGGACAACGAACACCGGGGAGCTGTTTTTT.

This clone was found once. This chain links TRBV5-4 with TRBJ2-1, with a possible D match to TRBD1 (6 bases). The CDR3 spans 15 residues. Germline V CDR1 and CDR2: SGHNT, YYREEE (reference sequence). V was trimmed by 0 bases and J by 3 bases, leaving 10 bases between them. This CDR3 reads CASSLDQGIYNEQFF. CDR3 bases: TGTGCCAGCAGCTTGGATCAGGGGATCTACAATGAGCAGTTCTTC.

The chain employs TRBV27 and TRBJ2-1; D gene uncertain. V lost 3 bases and J 5 bases, leaving 8 bases between the germline ends. From germline, CDR1 is MNHEY and CDR2 SMNVEV (reference sequence). The CDR3 is 13 residues long. CDR3 region: CASSFDIHNEQFF. The CDR3 nucleotides read TGTGCCAGCAGTTTCGACATCCACAATGAGCAGTTCTTC.

This clone was seen just once. The chain carries TRBV30 and TRBJ1-1; tentative D call: TRBD1 (5 bases). The length of the CDR3 is 14 residues. Germline-derived CDR1 and CDR2 are GTSNPN and SVGIG (reference sequence). Trimming shortened V by 3 bases and J by 0 bases, and 11 bases separated the two germline ends. In DNA, the CDR3 is TGTGCCTGGAGGGCGGGGGATATGAACACTGAAGCTTTCTTT. Translation: CAWRAGDMNTEAFF.

The count of this clone is one. DNA for the CDR3: TGTGCCAGCAGCCGGGACATCCGCCAAGTCCTGACTTTC. Translated, it gives CASSRDIRQVLTF. V usage is TRBV5-6 and J usage is TRBJ2-6; tentative D call: TRBD1 (6 bases). The CDR3 contains 13 residues. V lost 4 bases and J lost 13, with 15 bases in between. Looked up from germline, CDR1 is SGHDT and CDR2 is YYEEEE.

The chain is built from TRBV6-5 and TRBJ2-1; TRBD2 matches 10 bases. The germline V gene has CDR1 MNHEY and CDR2 SVGAGI. V lost 6 bases and J lost 5; bases outside the gene matches: 7. The CDR3 totals 15 residues. CDR3 bases: TGTGCCAGCAGAATACTAGCGGGGCTTCACAATGAGCAGTTCTTC. Protein: CASRILAGLHNEQFF.

The chain recombines TRBV29-1 with TRBJ1-2; D uncertain. This CDR3 has 14 residues. The V end was cut by 3 bases, the J end by 0 bases, with 11 bases between. The germline CDR1 and CDR2 sequences are SQVTM and ANQGSEA. For the CDR3, the DNA is TGCAGCGTTGAGGCCAGAGGAGCTAACTATGGCTACACCTTC. Protein product: CSVEARGANYGYTF.

V is TRBV5-4 and J is TRBJ2-5; D is unclear. The CDR3 is made up of 14 amino acids. CDR1 is SGHNT and CDR2 is YYREEE in the germline V gene (reference sequence). V was trimmed by 0 bases and J by 5 bases, leaving 11 bases between them. The CDR3 nucleotides read TGTGCCAGCAGCTTGGCCCCCCTCGGGGAGACCCAGTACTTC. This sequence encodes CASSLAPLGETQYF.

The chain joins TRBV29-1 to TRBJ1-4, with 10 bases identical to TRBD1. The germline CDR1 and CDR2 sequences are SQVTM and ANQGSEA. The trim removed 6 bases at V and 4 bases at J, leaving 2 bases unmatched. There are 13 residues in the CDR3. CDR3 residues: CSVRTGGNEKLFF. Here the CDR3 DNA reads TGCAGCGTGAGGACAGGGGGTAATGAAAAACTGTTTTTT.

The J gene is TRBJ2-3, the V gene TRBV5-1; 7 bases line up with TRBD1. The CDR3 is made up of 14 amino acids. V was pared by 3 bases and J by 3 bases, with 4 bases of the junction left unmatched. Germline V gives CDR1 SGHRS, CDR2 YFSETQ. The CDR3 nucleotides are TGCGCCAGCAGCTGGAACAGGGGAACAGATACGCAGTATTTT. Its translation is CASSWNRGTDTQYF. Full variable domain (missing parts from reference TRBV5-1 and TRBJ2-3): KAGVTQTPRYLIKTRGQQVTLSCSPISGHRSVSWYQQTPGQGLQFLFEYFSETQRNKGNFPGRFSGRQFSNSRSEMNVSTLELGDSALYLCASSWNRGTDTQYFGPGTRLTVL.

CDR3 sequence reads: CASSEAAGTAYGYTF. DNA for the CDR3: TGTGCCAGCAGTGAAGCGGCGGGGACAGCTTATGGCTACACCTTC. The chain employs TRBV6-1 and TRBJ1-2; 7 nucleotides agree with TRBD1. This CDR3 is 15 amino acids long. CDR1 is MNHNS and CDR2 is SASEGT in the germline V gene. The V gene end was trimmed by 0 bases and the J gene end by 5 bases; junction bases not matched to a gene: 6.

The CDR3 loop reads CASSLGLAGGPEQFF. CDR3 bases: TGTGCCAGCAGCTTAGGTCTAGCGGGGGGGCCTGAGCAGTTCTTC. The chain carries TRBV7-9 and TRBJ2-1; 12 nucleotides align to TRBD2. CDR3 length: 15 amino acids. V lost 1 base and J lost 9; bases outside the gene matches: 4. Germline V gene sequence: CDR1 SEHNR, CDR2 FQNEAQ (reference sequence).

The V and J genes are TRBV7-2 and TRBJ2-1; a possible D gene is TRBD2 (6 bases). CDR1 and CDR2 (germline): SGHTA, FQGNSA. Trimming took 0 bases from V and 6 from J, leaving 12 bases between them. The CDR3 loop spans 15 amino acids. Here the CDR3 DNA reads TGTGCCAGCAGCTTAGCGTTTCAGGGAGGCAATGAGCAGTTCTTC. This sequence encodes CASSLAFQGGNEQFF.